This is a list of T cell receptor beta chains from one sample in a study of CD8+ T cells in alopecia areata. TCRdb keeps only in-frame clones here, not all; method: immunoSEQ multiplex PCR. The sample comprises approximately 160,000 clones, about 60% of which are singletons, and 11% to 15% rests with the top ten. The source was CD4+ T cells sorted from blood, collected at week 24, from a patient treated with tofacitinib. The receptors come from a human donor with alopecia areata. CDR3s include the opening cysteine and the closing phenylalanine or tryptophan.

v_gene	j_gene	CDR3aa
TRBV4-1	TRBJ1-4	CASSQDSPEGEKLFF
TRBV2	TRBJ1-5	CASRGGTGFQPQHF
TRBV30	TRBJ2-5	CAWSSGVDGQETQYF
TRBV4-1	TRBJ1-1	CASRQMNTEAFF
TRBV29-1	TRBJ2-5	CSVDNSQETQYF
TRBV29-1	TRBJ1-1	CSVGSRGTEAFF
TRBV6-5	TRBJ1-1	CASRLAVGITEAFF
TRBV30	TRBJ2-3	CAWRSGMGGTDTQYF
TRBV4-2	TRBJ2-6	CASSQAGSGANVLTF
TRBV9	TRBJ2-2	CASSFRTANTGELFF
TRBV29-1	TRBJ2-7	CSVGEDWGQYF
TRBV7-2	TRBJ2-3	CASSWSAATDTQYF
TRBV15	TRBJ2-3	CATEDGEFTDTQYF
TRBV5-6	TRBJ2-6	CASSLRLNVLTF
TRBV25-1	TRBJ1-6	CASRLGTGDSPLHF
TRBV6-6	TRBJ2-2	CASSPPTDPTGELFF
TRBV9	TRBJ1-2	CASSGTGTYGYTF
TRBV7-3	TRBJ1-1	CASSPGHQNTEAFF
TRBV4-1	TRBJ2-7	CASSQERVYEQYF
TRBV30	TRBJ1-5	CAWSGDSNQPQHF
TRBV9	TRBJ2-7	CASSADSAYEQYF
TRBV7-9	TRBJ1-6	CASRQAGNHNSPLHF
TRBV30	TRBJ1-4	CAWNRDHNEKLFF
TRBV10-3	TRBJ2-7	CAISPLASGGYEQYF
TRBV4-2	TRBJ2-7	CASSQVYGKAALDEQYF
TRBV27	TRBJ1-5	CASSLGGALGQPQHF
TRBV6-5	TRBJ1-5	CASSYRGFSNQPQHF
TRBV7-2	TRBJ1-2	CASSSPGQGAVGYTF
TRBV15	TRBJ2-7	CATSPGLEVSYEQYF
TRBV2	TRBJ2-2	CASSPLGQNTGELFF
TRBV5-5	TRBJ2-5	CASSLNLVRQVTQYF
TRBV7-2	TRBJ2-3	CASSLGVTSTDTQYF
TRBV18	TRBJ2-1	CASSQQGAAWEQFF
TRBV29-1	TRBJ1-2	CTPPGGSYGYTF